The 28 T cell receptor beta chains listed next were all sequenced from one sample in a study of T cell repertoires in cytomegalovirus infection. No cognate antigen is known for these TCRs. MiXCR was run by TCRdb on the reads, yielding one entry per CDR3 protein. Here the sample spans approximately 120,000 distinct CDR3 sequences, over 30% being singletons. The input for sequencing was CD8+ T cells from cultured PBMCs, taken from culture after CMV antigen stimulation. Every receptor here comes from a human donor in good health (CMV status not recorded). Some clones in this sample may be carry-over from other donors' samples.

This clonotype has ten or more counts. The chain carries TRBV9 and TRBJ2-4; 13 bases map to TRBD2. The germline gives CDR1 SGDLS, CDR2 YYNGEE. Trimming took 4 bases from V and 0 from J; bases not matched to a gene: 13. The CDR3 is 20 residues long. The CDR3 bases are TGTGCCAGCAGCCTGACTAGCGGGGGGCCCGGATCCCTAGCCAAAAACATTCAGTACTTC. This translates into CASSLTSGGPGSLAKNIQYF. Full variable domain (outside the CDR3, taken from reference TRBV9 and TRBJ2-4): DSGVTQTPKHLITATGQRVTLRCSPRSGDLSVYWYQQSLDQGLQFLIQYYNGEERAKGNILERFSAQQFPDLHSELNLSSLELGDSALYFCASSLTSGGPGSLAKNIQYFGAGTRLSVL.

This clonotype has at least ten counts. This sequence joins TRBV7-2 and TRBJ1-5, with D maybe TRBD1 (5 bases). Trimming stripped 5 bases from V and 4 bases from J, with 9 bases between. Germline V lookup: CDR1 SGHTA, CDR2 FQGNSA. The CDR3 contains 13 residues. CDR3 bases: TGTGCCAGCAGCGGGGGGTCGAATCAGCCCCAGCATTTT. It translates to CASSGGSNQPQHF.

The V and J genes are TRBV24-1 and TRBJ2-1, with 8 positions matching TRBD2. This CDR3 is 16 amino acids long. Germline CDR1 and CDR2: KGHDR and SFDVKD. Trimming removed 4 bases from V and 2 bases from J; junction bases left unmatched: 6. The CDR3 spells CATSDRSGGAYNEQFF. For the CDR3, the DNA is TGTGCCACCAGTGACCGGAGCGGGGGAGCCTACAATGAGCAGTTCTTC.

The chain links TRBV5-6 to TRBJ1-1, with 8 bases that match TRBD1. Germline loops: CDR1 SGHDT, CDR2 YYEEEE. This CDR3 is 16 amino acids long. After removal of 4 bases from V and 5 bases from J, the junction contained 13 bases not matched to a gene. The CDR3 loop reads CASSPPVRGRGTEAFF. The CDR3 nucleotides read TGTGCCAGCAGCCCACCGGTCAGGGGGCGAGGTACTGAAGCTTTCTTT. The full variable domain, its missing parts supplied by reference TRBV5-6 and TRBJ1-1, is DAGVTQSPTHLIKTRGQQVTLRCSPKSGHDTVSWYQQALGQGPQFIFQYYEEEERQRGNFPDRFSGHQFPNYSSELNVNALLLGDSALYLCASSPPVRGRGTEAFFGQGTRLTVV.

This sequence joins TRBV5-5 and TRBJ1-5; D is uncertain. V lost 0 bases, J lost 4 bases, and 8 bases lay in between. The CDR3 runs to 14 residues. Germline V gives CDR1 SGHKS, CDR2 YYEKEE (reference sequence). CDR3 nucleotide sequence: TGTGCCAGCAGCTTGGGCTTAACAAATCAGCCCCAGCATTTT. Translated, it gives CASSLGLTNQPQHF.

The chain uses TRBV7-9 and TRBJ1-5; unclear D gene. Germline CDR1 is SEHNR and CDR2 is FQNEAQ (reference sequence). The CDR3 is 14 amino acids. The V end lost 5 bases, the J end lost 6 bases, and 14 bases lay between the germline ends. CDR3 nucleotides: TGTGCCAGCAGCCCGTCGGAGGGAGGTCAGCCCCAGCATTTT. It is translated as CASSPSEGGQPQHF.

This chain uses TRBV12-3 or TRBV12-4 with TRBJ1-6; unclear D gene. The CDR3 loop spans 12 amino acids. Trimming took 8 bases from V and 5 from J, leaving 7 bases between them. The CDR3 loop is CASRQDNSPLHF. CDR3 nucleotide sequence: TGTGCCAGCCGGCAGGATAATTCACCCCTCCACTTT.

J is TRBJ2-3 and V is TRBV7-2; 9 bases are a match to TRBD1. Trimming removed 5 bases from V and 1 base from J; junction bases left unmatched: 22. This CDR3 has 21 residues. Per the germline V gene, CDR1 is SGHTA and CDR2 is FQGNSA. This chain's CDR3 is CASSTQQGAGYVNSRTDTQYF. DNA for the CDR3: TGTGCCAGCAGCACCCAACAGGGGGCCGGGTACGTTAATAGTCGCACAGATACGCAGTATTTT.

The rearrangement uses TRBV20-1 and TRBJ1-1; D unresolved. Trimming left V 4 bases short and J 7 bases short, with 22 bases between. Germline V gene lookup returns CDR1 DFQATT and CDR2 SNEGSKA (reference sequence). The CDR3 length is 15 residues. As DNA, the CDR3 is TGCAGTGCTACTGGAATTGGGCCATCCGGACGTGAAGCTTTCTTT. This encodes CSATGIGPSGREAFF.

This clonotype has a handful of counts. V gene TRBV18 combines with J gene TRBJ2-7; 8 bases line up with TRBD1. J gave up 0 bases and V 2 bases, and 6 bases lay outside the gene matches. The CDR3 consists of 16 residues. Germline loops: CDR1 KGHSH, CDR2 LQKENI. The CDR3 bases are TGTGCCAGCTCACCAATGGGTACAGGGGGCTCCTACGAGCAGTACTTC. It specifies CASSPMGTGGSYEQYF. The full variable domain, rest sourced from reference TRBV18 and TRBJ2-7, is NAGVMQNPRHLVRRRGQEARLRCSPMKGHSHVYWYRQLPEEGLKFMVYLQKENIIDESGMPKERFSAEFPKEGPSILRIQQVVRGDSAAYFCASSPMGTGGSYEQYFGPGTRLTVT.

This clonotype has only a few counts. V and J are TRBV6-6 and TRBJ2-5; 8 nucleotides line up with TRBD2. The CDR3 loop spans 15 amino acids. J gave up 2 bases and V 4 bases, and 6 bases lay outside the gene matches. Germline values: CDR1 MNHNY, CDR2 SVGAGI (reference sequence). As DNA, the CDR3 is TGTGCCAGCAGTTCTGGGACTAGTGAACAAGAGACCCAGTACTTC. It yields the protein CASSSGTSEQETQYF.

This chain joins TRBV9 and TRBJ1-1; perhaps TRBD1 as D (6 bases). Germline V lookup: CDR1 SGDLS, CDR2 YYNGEE. The CDR3 loop spans 16 amino acids. V lost 0 bases, J lost 2 bases, and 14 bases lay in between. CDR3 in DNA: TGTGCCAGCAGCGTAGCTTTGGGGGGCCACAACACTGAAGCTTTCTTT. It yields the protein CASSVALGGHNTEAFF.

The chain is built from TRBV5-5 and TRBJ2-7; 9 bases are shared with TRBD2. The germline CDR1 and CDR2 sequences are SGHKS and YYEKEE (reference sequence). This CDR3 comprises 15 residues. Unmatched junction bases numbered 8, after V lost 4 bases and J lost 3 bases. This CDR3 reads CASSITSGFVYEQYF. The CDR3 DNA reads TGTGCCAGCAGCATCACTAGCGGGTTCGTCTACGAGCAGTACTTC.

The chain joins TRBV6-4 to TRBJ2-6; D is perhaps TRBD1 or TRBD2 (5 bases each). Looked up from germline, CDR1 is MRHNA and CDR2 is SNTAGT. V was clipped by 0 bases and J by 4 bases, with 10 bases between them. The CDR3 length is 16 residues. Here the CDR3 reads CASSDSGVGGANVLTF. The CDR3 region has the DNA TGTGCCAGCAGTGACTCGGGGGTTGGAGGGGCCAACGTCCTGACTTTC.

This clonotype appeared a few times. V is TRBV2 and J is TRBJ2-3, with 8 bases matching TRBD2. V shed 4 bases, J shed 1 base, and the junction held 4 bases outside the gene matches. Germline values: CDR1 SNHLY, CDR2 FYNNEI. The CDR3 extends over 15 amino acids. In DNA, the CDR3 is TGTGCCAGCAGTGGAGCGGGAGAGCGCACAGATACGCAGTATTTT. Its protein product is CASSGAGERTDTQYF.

This chain links TRBV7-8 with TRBJ2-7; D not resolved. Trimming cost V 2 bases and J 1 base, with 15 bases left between them. Germline CDR1 and CDR2: SGHVS and FQNEAQ. CDR3 length equals 16 residues. CDR3: CASSLLGQALSYEQYF. As DNA, the CDR3 is TGTGCCAGCAGCTTACTCGGGCAGGCGTTATCCTACGAGCAGTACTTC.

The V and J genes are TRBV27 and TRBJ1-3; 7 nucleotides match TRBD1. The V gene end was trimmed by 5 bases and the J gene end by 4 bases; junction bases not matched to a gene: 8. CDR1 and CDR2 (germline): MNHEY, SMNVEV (reference sequence). This CDR3 spans 15 amino acids. The CDR3 spells CASSRRQGSGNTIYF. The CDR3 bases are TGTGCCAGCAGTCGTCGACAGGGCTCCGGAAACACCATATATTTT.

This clonotype was detected a few times. This sequence joins TRBV4-2 and TRBJ1-2, with a tentative D call TRBD1 (5 bases). Germline V gene data show CDR1 as LGHNA and CDR2 as YNFKEQ. The CDR3 sequence is 16 residues long. V lost 0 bases and J lost 5, with 16 bases in between. The CDR3 region has the DNA TGTGCCAGCAGCCAAGAGTCGGCGGACACAGGATATGGCTACACCTTC. Protein: CASSQESADTGYGYTF.

This clonotype was seen more than once but under ten times. The rearrangement links TRBV28 to TRBJ2-7; tentatively, D is TRBD2 (6 bases). The V gene's germline CDR1 is MDHEN and CDR2 SYDVKM. The V and J ends lost 4 bases and 3 bases respectively, with 13 bases between them. This CDR3 has 14 amino acids. The CDR3 DNA sequence: TGTGCCAGCAGTTCTCGACTAGTCCTCTACGAGCAGTACTTC. Translating gives CASSSRLVLYEQYF.

Of note for this clonotype: A single base separates this from a much larger clone, so it may be a read error. The rearrangement links TRBV4-1 to TRBJ1-2; a weak D match, TRBD1 (6 bases). The V end lost 4 bases, the J end lost 6 bases, and 18 bases lay between the germline ends. CDR3 length: 15 amino acids. Germline assignment: CDR1 MGHRA and CDR2 YSYEKL. In DNA, the CDR3 is TGCGCCAGCAGCCCCGCTGCGGGGGGCGACCATGGCTACACCTTC. Translated, it gives CASSPAAGGDHGYTF.

This clonotype was observed a few times. This chain connects TRBV7-9 to TRBJ1-1; D is unclear. The CDR3 runs to 15 residues. Germline V gene lookup returns CDR1 SEHNR and CDR2 FQNEAQ (reference sequence). With 0 bases removed from V and 0 bases from J, the gap between germline ends came to 8 bases. The CDR3 DNA reads TGTGCCAGCAGCTTAGCTCCCCCCCTGAACACTGAAGCTTTCTTT. Amino acids: CASSLAPPLNTEAFF.

The chain has TRBV2 and TRBJ1-5, with 8 positions matching TRBD1. This CDR3 contains 18 residues. Germline CDR1 is SNHLY and CDR2 is FYNNEI. V dropped 7 bases and J dropped 3; count of bases not matched to a gene: 17. CDR3 coding DNA: TGTGCCAGCAATGGACAGGGAACAGCGGTCGGCCCCAATCAGCCCCAGCATTTT. Its translation: CASNGQGTAVGPNQPQHF.

This clonotype came up a few times. The chain combines TRBV5-6 with TRBJ2-1; D may be TRBD2 (5 bases). The germline V gene encodes CDR1 SGHDT and CDR2 YYEEEE. V was trimmed by 3 bases and J by 10 bases, leaving 8 bases between them. The CDR3 runs 11 residues. The CDR3 DNA reads TGTGCCAGCAGCTGGCGGGTCGAGCAGTTCTTC. This sequence encodes CASSWRVEQFF.

This chain connects TRBV7-9 to TRBJ2-2; D gene unclear. The CDR3 totals 14 residues. The germline gives CDR1 SEHNR, CDR2 FQNEAQ (reference sequence). The V end lost 5 bases, the J end lost 2 bases, and 9 bases lay between the germline ends. CDR3 sequence reads: CASSERINTGELFF. For the CDR3, the DNA is TGTGCCAGCAGCGAGAGGATTAACACCGGGGAGCTGTTTTTT.

This clonotype showed up just a few times. The rearrangement joins TRBV4-1 to TRBJ2-5, with 10 bases aligning to TRBD2. In germline, CDR1 is MGHRA, CDR2 YSYEKL. This CDR3 contains 16 residues. J was trimmed by 2 bases and V by 1 base; bases with no gene match: 4. CDR3 DNA: TGCGCCAGCAGCCAAGGTCCAGCGGGGGGGCAAGAGACCCAGTACTTC. Translated, it gives CASSQGPAGGQETQYF.

The J gene is TRBJ2-5, the V gene TRBV4-1; 11 nucleotides match TRBD1. The CDR3 spans 17 residues. Unmatched junction bases numbered 9, after V lost 1 base and J lost 5 bases. Germline V CDR1 and CDR2: MGHRA, YSYEKL. Here the CDR3 DNA reads TGCGCCAGCAGCCAAGTTGGGACAGGGGGTGGCTGGGAGACCCAGTACTTC. It codes for CASSQVGTGGGWETQYF.

The chain recombines TRBV7-8 with TRBJ1-3; perhaps TRBD1 as D (5 bases). Germline lookup yields CDR1 SGHVS and CDR2 FQNEAQ. Trimming took 3 bases from V and 3 from J, leaving 6 bases between them. The CDR3 length is 13 residues. The CDR3 protein is CASSLGGGNTIYF. The DNA of the CDR3 is TGTGCCAGCAGCTTGGGGGGTGGAAACACCATATATTTT.

This clonotype was observed at least ten times. The V call is TRBV7-2, the J call TRBJ1-2; 9 nucleotides agree with TRBD1. The CDR3 has 16 amino acids. CDR1 is SGHTA and CDR2 is FQGNSA in the germline V gene. Losses at the gene ends were 3 bases for V and 5 bases for J; bases not matched to a gene: 10. For the CDR3, the DNA is TGTGCCAGCAGCTTTGGACAGGGGTCCTCTCATTATGGCTACACCTTC. It translates to CASSFGQGSSHYGYTF.